These 24 T cell receptor beta chains came from one sample sequenced in a study of T cells expressing NK-cell markers. TCRdb reworked the 5' RACE reads into one entry per CDR3 protein, no DNA. The sample data list approximately 550,000 distinct CDR3 sequences. Material for sequencing was blood T cells: a sorted CD56 or NKG2C T cell subset, CD4+ or CD8+ T cells, or bulk PBMC T cells (not recorded which). The receptor source for this set is a man aged 18 to 30 in good health.

This sequence joins TRBV12-3 or TRBV12-4 and TRBJ2-3; absent DNA, TCRdb's TRBD2 call cannot be checked. The CDR3 length is 15 residues. The CDR3 loop reads CASRLSSGTSDTQYF.

J is TRBJ1-4 and V is TRBV12-3 or TRBV12-4; TCRdb's D call of TRBD1 is untestable without DNA. The CDR3 totals 15 residues. The chain's CDR3 is CASSLGQGALEKLFF.

The chain is built from TRBV10-3 and TRBJ1-1; TCRdb's D gene call, TRBD1, goes unchecked for lack of DNA. Per the germline V gene, CDR1 is ENHRY and CDR2 is SYGVKD. The CDR3 is made up of 15 amino acids. CDR3 sequence reads: CATADRGRGNTEAFF.

The chain links TRBV4-2 to TRBJ2-1; the D gene TCRdb calls, TRBD2, cannot be checked with no DNA. Germline loops: CDR1 LGHNA, CDR2 YNFKEQ. CDR3 length equals 14 residues. This chain's CDR3 is CASSQGGGRERQFF.

V usage is TRBV7-9 and J usage is TRBJ1-3. The germline gives CDR1 SEHNR, CDR2 FQNEAQ (reference sequence). The length of the CDR3 is 16 residues. The CDR3 here is CASSFHRGAERNTIYF. The full variable domain, completed using reference TRBV7-9 and TRBJ1-3, is DTGVSQNPRHKITKRGQNVTFRCDPISEHNRLYWYRQTLGQGPEFLTYFQNEAQLEKSRLLSDRFSAERPKGSFSTLEIQRTEQGDSAMYLCASSFHRGAERNTIYFGEGSWLTVV.

The CDR3 loop reads CASSWGRGGVRAEAFF. V gene TRBV5-6 combines with J gene TRBJ1-1. The CDR3 spans 16 residues. Germline CDR1 reads SGHDT; CDR2 reads YYEEEE.

This rearrangement joins TRBV29-1 to TRBJ1-3. Germline-derived CDR1 and CDR2 are SQVTM and ANQGSEA. There are 14 residues in the CDR3. The CDR3 loop is CSVPSSSSGNTIYF.

The genes are TRBV24-1 and TRBJ2-1; the D gene TCRdb calls, TRBD1, cannot be checked with no DNA. The CDR3 consists of 13 residues. CDR1 is KGHDR, CDR2 SFDVKD, per germline. The CDR3 protein is CATSETTVNEQFF.

The chain uses TRBV12-3 or TRBV12-4 and TRBJ2-3; the TCRdb call, TRBD1, lacks DNA for checking. The CDR3 runs to 16 residues. The CDR3 sequence: CASSAYSGGVADTQYF.

The V gene is TRBV27, the J gene TRBJ2-1. The CDR3 totals 13 residues. Germline CDR1 and CDR2: MNHEY and SMNVEV (reference sequence). This CDR3 reads CASSLWEDNEQFF.

The gene calls are TRBV7-9 and TRBJ2-1; without DNA, the TCRdb call of TRBD1 cannot be checked. The length of the CDR3 is 13 residues. In germline, CDR1 is SEHNR, CDR2 FQNEAQ (reference sequence). CDR3 sequence: CASSPQGWGEQFF.

This chain links TRBV5-1 with TRBJ2-5; with no DNA, the TCRdb D assignment of TRBD1 cannot be verified. Germline V gene lookup returns CDR1 SGHRS and CDR2 YFSETQ. CDR3 length: 15 residues. The CDR3 reads CASSRRSGTEETQYF.

This rearrangement joins TRBV28 to TRBJ2-1; TCRdb indicates TRBD2, and absent DNA this call remains unverified. CDR1 and CDR2 (germline): MDHEN, SYDVKM. The CDR3 totals 13 residues. This chain's CDR3 is CASNLAGRYEQFF.

This rearrangement joins TRBV7-2 to TRBJ2-7. Germline lookup yields CDR1 SGHTA and CDR2 FQGNSA. This CDR3 region has 11 residues. This CDR3 reads CASSKTYEQYF.

The genes are TRBV29-1 and TRBJ1-1; lacking DNA, the TRBD1 call made by TCRdb goes unchecked. This CDR3 comprises 12 residues. CDR1 is SQVTM, CDR2 ANQGSEA, per germline. CDR3 region: CSPQGMNTEAFF.

The chain carries TRBV6-5 and TRBJ2-6; TCRdb lists TRBD2, though no DNA is available to test this call. The CDR3 length is 18 residues. Germline assignment: CDR1 MNHEY and CDR2 SVGAGI. CDR3 residues: CASSHTSGRLSGANVLTF.

The chain combines TRBV12-3 or TRBV12-4 with TRBJ2-1; TCRdb's assignment of TRBD2 cannot be checked, as there is no DNA. CDR3 length: 17 residues. CDR3 residues: CASSSSPLRLAGNEQFF.

The chain employs TRBV2 and TRBJ2-5; TCRdb selects TRBD1, and the lack of DNA leaves this call unchecked. CDR1 and CDR2 (germline): SNHLY, FYNNEI. This CDR3 contains 13 residues. The CDR3 protein is CASTGQGGETQYF.

The J gene is TRBJ2-3, the V gene TRBV12-3 or TRBV12-4. This CDR3 region has 15 residues. The CDR3 sequence is CASRVLSRITDTQYF.

This rearrangement joins TRBV2 to TRBJ1-3; the D call from TCRdb, TRBD1, cannot be confirmed without DNA. Germline V gives CDR1 SNHLY, CDR2 FYNNEI. CDR3 length: 15 amino acids. The chain's CDR3 is CASTRLGAAGNTIYF.

This chain links TRBV7-8 with TRBJ2-1; TCRdb names TRBD2, which stays unverified in the absence of DNA. This CDR3 spans 17 amino acids. The germline V gene has CDR1 SGHVS and CDR2 FQNEAQ. The CDR3: CASSLVSRLAGANEQFF.

The chain employs TRBV5-6 and TRBJ2-1. Germline lookup yields CDR1 SGHDT and CDR2 YYEEEE. This CDR3 contains 15 residues. This CDR3 reads CASSLVTLYYNEQFF.

The J gene is TRBJ2-1, the V gene TRBV21-1; TCRdb selects TRBD2, and the lack of DNA leaves this call unchecked. TRBV21-1 is labeled a pseudogene. This CDR3 has 16 amino acids. CDR3 amino acids: CASSKLGASGIWGQFF.

J is TRBJ1-3 and V is TRBV10-3. The CDR3 is 15 amino acids. Looked up from germline, CDR1 is ENHRY and CDR2 is SYGVKD. Here the CDR3 reads CAISPDRAVGNTIYF.